This entry lists 16 T cell receptor beta chains sequenced from one sample in a study of CD8+ T cells in alopecia areata. As the sequencing template, cDNA was produced by extracting RNA and reverse transcribing it. Libraries were prepared by immunoSEQ multiplex PCR; TCRdb keeps only in-frame clonotypes and omits some of them. The table shows 270,000 or so clones, with nearly 60% occurring only once. The treatment: oral pan-JAK inhibitor, 5-10 mg twice daily. Sequences were derived from CD4+ T cells sorted from blood, sampled at week 24, from a patient treated with tofacitinib. The receptor source for this set is a human donor with alopecia areata.

The rearrangement links TRBV5-6 to TRBJ1-2; a weak D match, TRBD1 (6 bases). This CDR3 region has 16 residues. V was pared by 4 bases and J by 5 bases, with 21 bases between. The germline CDR1 and CDR2 sequences are SGHDT and YYEEEE. The DNA for the CDR3 is TGTGCCAGCAGCCGAGCAACTCGGGACACGAGATATGGCTACACCTTC. It yields the protein CASSRATRDTRYGYTF. The full variable domain, with the rest looked up from reference TRBV5-6 and TRBJ1-2, is DAGVTQSPTHLIKTRGQQVTLRCSPKSGHDTVSWYQQALGQGPQFIFQYYEEEERQRGNFPDRFSGHQFPNYSSELNVNALLLGDSALYLCASSRATRDTRYGYTFGSGTRLTVV.

This clone was detected only once. V is TRBV2 and J is TRBJ2-7; D is possibly TRBD1 (6 bases). Trimming stripped 6 bases from V and 6 bases from J, with 12 bases between. There are 12 residues in the CDR3. From germline, CDR1 is SNHLY and CDR2 FYNNEI. The CDR3 sequence: CASRKTGPEQYF. CDR3 coding DNA: TGTGCCAGCAGGAAAACAGGGCCCGAGCAGTACTTC.

Here the CDR3 reads CASSLSPREQYF. The CDR3 region has the DNA TGTGCCAGCAGCTTGAGTCCCCGCGAGCAGTACTTC. V is TRBV7-8 and J is TRBJ2-7; D remains unclear. Trimming took off 3 bases at V and 6 bases at J, with 9 bases between the two ends. Germline assignment: CDR1 SGHVS and CDR2 FQNEAQ. The CDR3 length is 12 residues. Full variable domain (outside the CDR3, taken from reference TRBV7-8 and TRBJ2-7): GAGVSQSPRYKVAKRGQDVALRCDPISGHVSLFWYQQALGQGPEFLTYFQNEAQLDKSGLPSDRFFAERPEGSVSTLKIQRTQQEDSAVYLCASSLSPREQYFGPGTRLTVT.

This clone turned up a few times. This chain joins TRBV9 and TRBJ2-1, with 13 bases that match TRBD2. CDR1 is SGDLS, CDR2 YYNGEE, per germline. Trimming took 1 base from V and 7 from J; bases not matched to a gene: 14. There are 19 residues in the CDR3. CDR3 coding DNA: TGTGCCAGCAGCGTACCCGGGACTAGCGGGGTTGGGTCGTGGAATGAGCAGTTCTTC. Its translation is CASSVPGTSGVGSWNEQFF. Supplemented by reference TRBV9 and TRBJ2-1, the full variable domain reads DSGVTQTPKHLITATGQRVTLRCSPRSGDLSVYWYQQSLDQGLQFLIQYYNGEERAKGNILERFSAQQFPDLHSELNLSSLELGDSALYFCASSVPGTSGVGSWNEQFFGPGTRLTVL.

The V call is TRBV30, the J call TRBJ2-7, with TRBD1 identical over 7 bases. This CDR3 is built from 13 residues. With 0 bases clipped from V and 8 bases from J, the junction kept 7 bases outside the gene matches. The germline V gene has CDR1 GTSNPN and CDR2 SVGIG (reference sequence). The CDR3 region is CAWSVRSGGKQYF. For the CDR3, the DNA is TGTGCCTGGAGTGTAAGGTCAGGGGGAAAGCAGTACTTC.

The chain uses TRBV29-1 and TRBJ2-7; 7 bases agree with TRBD2. This CDR3 spans 13 amino acids. Unmatched junction bases numbered 6, after V lost 7 bases and J lost 0 bases. Germline V gives CDR1 SQVTM, CDR2 ANQGSEA. As DNA, the CDR3 is TGCAGCGGGGAGGGGCTCTCCTCCTACGAGCAGTACTTC. Translated: CSGEGLSSYEQYF.

This clone was recorded a few times. The rearrangement uses TRBV11-2 and TRBJ2-7; 8 bases align to TRBD1. V lost 5 bases to trimming and J lost 4 bases; unmatched junction nucleotides: 7. Germline lookup yields CDR1 SGHAT and CDR2 FQNNGV. The CDR3 consists of 14 residues. The CDR3 spells CASSPGTGGYEQYF. CDR3 DNA sequence: TGTGCCAGCAGCCCCGGGACAGGAGGATACGAGCAGTACTTC.

The rearrangement joins TRBV29-1 to TRBJ2-7; TRBD2 might be the D (5 bases). Germline CDR1 reads SQVTM; CDR2 reads ANQGSEA. This CDR3 is built from 12 residues. Trimming left V 5 bases short and J 2 bases short, with 10 bases between. CDR3: CSVNGVPYEQYF. DNA of the CDR3: TGCAGCGTTAACGGGGTTCCCTACGAGCAGTACTTC.

This clone was picked up a small number of times. The V gene is TRBV30, the J gene TRBJ1-2, with unresolved D. V lost 0 bases to trimming and J lost 2 bases, with 13 bases between them. The CDR3 length is 15 residues. CDR1 and CDR2 (germline): GTSNPN, SVGIG (reference sequence). The CDR3 DNA reads as TGTGCCTGGAGTGTACTTGGAGGAGTCAACTATGGCTACACCTTC. Translating it yields CAWSVLGGVNYGYTF.

V and J are TRBV11-2 and TRBJ2-5; D possibly corresponds to TRBD2 (6 bases). This CDR3 is 15 amino acids long. Trimming cost V 0 bases and J 5 bases, with 13 bases left between them. CDR1 and CDR2 from the germline V gene are SGHAT and FQNNGV. The CDR3 sequence is CASSLERAGGETQYF. The CDR3 region has the DNA TGTGCCAGCAGCTTAGAGAGGGCTGGGGGGGAGACCCAGTACTTC.

The J gene is TRBJ2-7, the V gene TRBV6-5; the D gene is possibly TRBD2 (5 bases). Per the germline V gene, CDR1 is MNHEY and CDR2 is SVGAGI. With 5 bases removed from V and 6 bases from J, the gap between germline ends came to 14 bases. CDR3 size: 13 residues. CDR3 in amino acids: CASSPSRSGEQYF. The DNA for the CDR3 is TGTGCCAGCAGTCCCAGCCGAAGCGGCGAGCAGTACTTC.

This clone was picked up a small number of times. The CDR3, as DNA: TGTGCCAGCAGTGTTGGCCAGTTGAACACTGAAGCTTTCTTT. Translating gives CASSVGQLNTEAFF. The chain recombines TRBV2 with TRBJ1-1; D uncertain. Germline CDR1 SNHLY, CDR2 FYNNEI. The CDR3 runs to 14 residues. Trimming left V 4 bases short and J 0 bases short, with 9 bases between.

This clone appeared a few times. This rearrangement joins TRBV11-1 to TRBJ2-1, with 8 bases fitting TRBD1. Looked up from germline, CDR1 is SGHAT and CDR2 is FQDESV (reference sequence). This CDR3 is 15 amino acids long. V gave up 3 bases and J gave up 5 bases; unmatched junction bases: 6. The CDR3 protein is CASSFRDRLHNEQFF. In DNA, the CDR3 is TGTGCCAGCAGCTTCCGGGACAGGCTACACAATGAGCAGTTCTTC.

This chain joins TRBV9 and TRBJ2-6; D may be TRBD1 or TRBD2 (5 bases each). The CDR3 has 18 amino acids. In germline, CDR1 is SGDLS, CDR2 YYNGEE. V was shortened by 0 bases and J by 0 bases, with 13 bases between the two germline ends. In nucleotides, the CDR3 is TGTGCCAGCAGCGTAGCCCCGACAGCGGTCTCTGGGGCCAACGTCCTGACTTTC. It is translated as CASSVAPTAVSGANVLTF.

The chain joins TRBV5-6 to TRBJ1-2; tentative D call: TRBD1 (6 bases). There are 14 residues in the CDR3. Germline lookup yields CDR1 SGHDT and CDR2 YYEEEE. Trimming removed 2 bases from V and 1 base from J, with 9 bases in between. The CDR3 is CASSFRGGNYGYTF. The CDR3 nucleotides read TGTGCCAGCAGCTTCAGGGGTGGTAACTATGGCTACACCTTC. Combining the CDR3 with reference TRBV5-6 and TRBJ1-2 gives the whole variable domain DAGVTQSPTHLIKTRGQQVTLRCSPKSGHDTVSWYQQALGQGPQFIFQYYEEEERQRGNFPDRFSGHQFPNYSSELNVNALLLGDSALYLCASSFRGGNYGYTFGSGTRLTVV.

This rearrangement joins TRBV30 to TRBJ2-1, with D perhaps TRBD2 (6 bases). The V gene's germline CDR1 is GTSNPN and CDR2 SVGIG (reference sequence). This CDR3 has 14 residues. Trimming left V 3 bases short and J 11 bases short, with 20 bases between. CDR3 sequence (DNA): TGTGCCTGGAGAGAATTAAGCCTAGCGCCTCAGCAGTTCTTC. Amino acid sequence: CAWRELSLAPQQFF.